The 27 T cell receptor beta chains given below trace back to one sample, sequenced in a study of shared clonotypes between healthy human individuals. Some clones are missing from TCRdb's copy, which holds only in-frame ones; the method was immunoSEQ multiplex PCR. The data contain more than 550,000 clones, around 77% of them singletons. Sequenced sample: memory CD4+ T cells sorted from blood. Subset specified: CD45RA-negative fraction. These receptors were collected from a woman younger than 45 in good health.

This chain links TRBV25-1 with TRBJ2-7; no definite D call. Germline V gene lookup returns CDR1 MGHDK and CDR2 SYGVNS. This CDR3 has 14 amino acids. V was shortened by 1 base and J by 3 bases, with 10 bases between the two germline ends. Written as DNA, the CDR3 is TGTGCCAGCAGTGAATCCGAAGTAGACTACGAGCAGTACTTC. This sequence encodes CASSESEVDYEQYF.

This rearrangement joins TRBV9 to TRBJ1-3; the D is unclear. Trimming stripped 4 bases from V and 2 bases from J, with 10 bases between. The CDR3 extends over 14 amino acids. Germline loops: CDR1 SGDLS, CDR2 YYNGEE. The DNA for the CDR3 is TGTGCCAGCAGCCTACGAGAAGCTGGAAACACCATATATTTT. This encodes CASSLREAGNTIYF.

V and J are TRBV9 and TRBJ2-1; D is tentatively TRBD1 or TRBD2 (5 bases each). This CDR3 is built from 15 residues. CDR1 SGDLS and CDR2 YYNGEE come from the germline V gene. V was trimmed by 3 bases and J by 4 bases, leaving 14 bases between them. The CDR3: CASSAPGRNYNEQFF. The CDR3 DNA reads as TGTGCCAGCAGCGCTCCGGGACGGAATTACAATGAGCAGTTCTTC.

The genes are TRBV4-1 and TRBJ2-5; TRBD1 or TRBD2 may be the D gene (6 bases each). Germline values: CDR1 MGHRA, CDR2 YSYEKL. Between the trimmed V and J ends, which lost 1 base and 4 bases, there was a span of 10 bases. This CDR3 has 14 residues. The CDR3 DNA reads as TGCGCCAGCAGCCAAGGGGGGGCGGGAGAGACCCAGTACTTC. This codes for CASSQGGAGETQYF.

The chain links TRBV11-2 to TRBJ1-2, with TRBD1 as a possible D gene (5 bases). Trimming removed 5 bases at V and 8 bases at J, with 15 bases between. Germline V lookup: CDR1 SGHAT, CDR2 FQNNGV. This CDR3 comprises 13 residues. The CDR3 nucleotides are TGTGCCAGCAGCCCCGGGGGTCTATGGGGCTACACCTTC. Translated: CASSPGGLWGYTF.

J is TRBJ2-3 and V is TRBV19; D is perhaps TRBD1 or TRBD2 (5 bases each). V was clipped by 2 bases and J by 5 bases, with 8 bases between them. The CDR3 has 13 residues. Germline V gene sequence: CDR1 LNHDA, CDR2 SQIVND (reference sequence). The CDR3, as DNA: TGTGCCAGTAGTATAAGGGACCGAGATACGCAGTATTTT. Protein product: CASSIRDRDTQYF.

This chain links TRBV27 with TRBJ2-3, with D hard to call. The CDR3 has 13 residues. The germline V and J ends were trimmed by 6 bases and 2 bases, with 9 bases remaining between them. Germline lookup yields CDR1 MNHEY and CDR2 SMNVEV (reference sequence). CDR3 sequence: CASRTVPTDTQYF. Written as DNA, the CDR3 is TGTGCCAGCAGGACGGTACCCACAGATACGCAGTATTTT.

Only one count was recorded for this clone. The CDR3 DNA reads TGTGCCAGCCGCACGACAGGCACAGATACGCAGTATTTT. This encodes CASRTTGTDTQYF. The chain couples TRBV18 to TRBJ2-3; D may be TRBD1 (5 bases). The V end lost 8 bases, the J end lost 1 base, and 10 bases lay between the germline ends. CDR3 length equals 13 residues. The germline CDR1 and CDR2 sequences are KGHSH and LQKENI. The variable domain in full, with the rest retrieved from reference TRBV18 and TRBJ2-3, is NAGVMQNPRHLVRRRGQEARLRCSPMKGHSHVYWYRQLPEEGLKFMVYLQKENIIDESGMPKERFSAEFPKEGPSILRIQQVVRGDSAAYFCASRTTGTDTQYFGPGTRLTVL.

The rearrangement joins TRBV5-6 to TRBJ1-5; D may be TRBD1 (6 bases). Germline loops: CDR1 SGHDT, CDR2 YYEEEE. V lost 4 bases to trimming and J lost 6 bases, with 14 bases between them. The CDR3 is 14 amino acids. CDR3 coding DNA: TGTGCCAGCAGCAACAGGGTCCTCAGTCAGCCCCAGCATTTT. Its protein is CASSNRVLSQPQHF.

This sequence joins TRBV5-1 and TRBJ2-1; no reliable D call. The CDR3 is made up of 13 amino acids. V shed 1 base and J shed 4 bases, with 6 bases lying between them. Germline V gene sequence: CDR1 SGHRS, CDR2 YFSETQ. Here the CDR3 DNA reads TGCGCCAGCAGCTTGAGGGCTTACAATGAGCAGTTCTTC. Protein: CASSLRAYNEQFF. Complete variable domain (other parts from reference TRBV5-1 and TRBJ2-1): KAGVTQTPRYLIKTRGQQVTLSCSPISGHRSVSWYQQTPGQGLQFLFEYFSETQRNKGNFPGRFSGRQFSNSRSEMNVSTLELGDSALYLCASSLRAYNEQFFGPGTRLTVL.

In DNA form, the CDR3 reads TGTGCCAGCAGCCAAGACCGGACCGACCGTTGGAATGGCTACACCTTC. Its translation: CASSQDRTDRWNGYTF. The rearrangement uses TRBV14 and TRBJ1-2; no definite D call. The CDR3 contains 16 residues. Trimming shortened V by 0 bases and J by 6 bases, and 17 bases separated the two germline ends. In germline, CDR1 is SGHDN, CDR2 FVKESK.

V usage is TRBV10-3 and J usage is TRBJ2-1; 10 positions agree with TRBD2. V trimming: 6 bases; J trimming: 1 base; junction bases outside the gene matches: 3. CDR3 length: 15 residues. Germline V gives CDR1 ENHRY, CDR2 SYGVKD. The CDR3 DNA is TGTGCCATCAGGGTTAGCGGGGGGTCCTACAATGAGCAGTTCTTC. It translates to CAIRVSGGSYNEQFF.

V usage is TRBV28 and J usage is TRBJ2-1; D is unclear. The CDR3 is 14 residues long. Germline CDR1 MDHEN, CDR2 SYDVKM. Trimming removed 1 base at V and 10 bases at J, with 14 bases between. The CDR3 loop reads CASSLSPPIKEQFF. The DNA of the CDR3 is TGTGCCAGCAGTTTATCCCCCCCCATTAAAGAGCAGTTCTTC.

V is TRBV5-5 and J is TRBJ2-1, with 11 positions matching TRBD2. In germline, CDR1 is SGHKS, CDR2 YYEKEE (reference sequence). The CDR3 runs to 15 residues. With 2 bases clipped from V and 9 bases from J, the junction kept 7 bases outside the gene matches. The CDR3 DNA reads TGTGCCAGCAGCTTTGAGACTAGCGGGATTCTTGAGCAGTTCTTC. Its translation is CASSFETSGILEQFF.

This clone was observed a single time. The chain carries TRBV4-1 and TRBJ2-5, with 10 bases fitting TRBD2. The CDR3 length is 16 residues. CDR1 and CDR2 from the germline V gene are MGHRA and YSYEKL. After removal of 1 base from V and 3 bases from J, the junction contained 5 bases not matched to a gene. In DNA form, the CDR3 reads TGCGCCAGCAGCCAAGGTGCCGGGACTAGCGAAGAGACCCAGTACTTC. Protein: CASSQGAGTSEETQYF.

The rearrangement uses TRBV6-5 and TRBJ1-2, with 10 nucleotides matching TRBD1. V shed 6 bases and J 2 bases; nucleotides not matched to a gene: 6. This CDR3 has 15 residues. Germline V CDR1 and CDR2: MNHEY, SVGAGI. The CDR3, as DNA: TGTGCCAGCAGAACCCGGACAGGGGGAAACTATGGCTACACCTTC. This encodes CASRTRTGGNYGYTF.

This rearrangement joins TRBV6-1 to TRBJ1-3; TRBD1 is a possible D gene (6 bases). The V end was cut by 3 bases, the J end by 0 bases, with 9 bases between. CDR1 and CDR2 (germline): MNHNS, SASEGT. The CDR3 runs to 15 residues. DNA for the CDR3: TGTGCCAGCAGTGATACAGGGCTCTCTGGAAACACCATATATTTT. Protein sequence: CASSDTGLSGNTIYF.

The chain uses TRBV5-4 and TRBJ1-2; 7 nucleotides line up with TRBD1. J lost 2 bases, V lost 4 bases, and 2 bases had no gene match. Germline V gene data show CDR1 as SGHNT and CDR2 as YYREEE (reference sequence). The CDR3 extends over 13 amino acids. The CDR3 DNA sequence: TGTGCCAGCAGCCCGGACAGGAACTATGGCTACACCTTC. It yields the protein CASSPDRNYGYTF.

The chain combines TRBV5-4 with TRBJ1-2; 8 nucleotides agree with TRBD1. CDR1 and CDR2 (germline): SGHNT, YYREEE (reference sequence). V was pared by 0 bases and J by 5 bases, with 9 bases of the junction left unmatched. The CDR3 has 16 amino acids. The CDR3 sequence: CASSLGRGRGTYGYTF. The CDR3 DNA reads as TGTGCCAGCAGCTTGGGCAGGGGGCGGGGGACGTATGGCTACACCTTC.

As to this clone: A far larger clone is one base from this, pointing to a likely read error. Other DNA sequences of this sample code for an identical CDR3. The CDR3 sequence: CASSERGYSTDTQYF. The CDR3 DNA reads TGTGCCAGCAGTGAAAGGGGGTACAGCACAGATACGCAGTATTTT. The rearrangement links TRBV6-1 to TRBJ2-3; D might be TRBD1 (6 bases). V lost 2 bases and J lost 0, with 9 bases in between. The V gene's germline CDR1 is MNHNS and CDR2 SASEGT. The CDR3 totals 15 residues.

This chain connects TRBV6-5 to TRBJ2-7; D possibly corresponds to TRBD1 (5 bases). The germline V and J ends were trimmed by 8 bases and 7 bases, with 21 bases remaining between them. The CDR3 extends over 14 amino acids. Germline CDR1 and CDR2: MNHEY and SVGAGI. The DNA of the CDR3 is TGTGCCAGCGGGCGACAGCCGGTCTCGAGGGAGCAGTACTTC. Translating it yields CASGRQPVSREQYF.

This clone was found a few times. The V gene is TRBV7-8, the J gene TRBJ2-3, with D perhaps matching TRBD1 or TRBD2 (5 bases each). CDR3 length: 17 amino acids. CDR1 is SGHVS, CDR2 FQNEAQ, per germline. Trimming pared 5 bases from V and 1 base from J, leaving 19 bases between. This chain's CDR3 is CASSPKGSGRGTDTQYF. The DNA of the CDR3 is TGTGCCAGCAGCCCGAAGGGGTCAGGGAGAGGCACAGATACGCAGTATTTT.

This clone appeared a few times. The chain recombines TRBV11-2 with TRBJ2-1; no clear D gene. V was pared by 1 base and J by 9 bases, with 10 bases between. The CDR3 totals 13 residues. CDR1 is SGHAT, CDR2 FQNNGV, per germline. The CDR3 is CASSLGIAVEQFF. The CDR3 DNA reads as TGTGCCAGCAGCTTAGGAATAGCAGTTGAGCAGTTCTTC.

This clone was observed a handful of times. The chain recombines TRBV4-2 with TRBJ2-7; 7 nucleotides match TRBD2. CDR1 and CDR2 from the germline V gene are LGHNA and YNFKEQ. V was pared by 0 bases and J by 6 bases, with 8 bases of the junction left unmatched. The CDR3 runs to 15 residues. The CDR3 reads CASSQEVGGPREQYF. CDR3 bases: TGTGCCAGCAGCCAAGAGGTGGGAGGGCCTCGCGAGCAGTACTTC.

The chain joins TRBV28 to TRBJ2-3; D is undetermined. The CDR3 runs to 16 residues. Deletions cut 3 bases from V and 1 base from J, with 14 bases between. CDR1 MDHEN and CDR2 SYDVKM come from the germline V gene. The CDR3 bases are TGTGCCAGCAGTTTCAACACGGGCAGAGGCACAGATACGCAGTATTTT. Translation: CASSFNTGRGTDTQYF.

The chain carries TRBV9 and TRBJ1-2, with TRBD1 identical over 7 bases. With 0 bases clipped from V and 8 bases from J, the junction kept 10 bases outside the gene matches. The CDR3 extends over 15 amino acids. Per the germline V gene, CDR1 is SGDLS and CDR2 is YYNGEE. DNA of the CDR3: TGTGCCAGCAGCGTAGGGTCAGGGGGGAGAAGAGGCTACACCTTC. It yields the protein CASSVGSGGRRGYTF.

As concerns this clone: Other DNA variants within this sample encode the same CDR3. The rearrangement links TRBV18 to TRBJ2-1; unclear D gene. The CDR3 extends over 15 amino acids. Germline assignment: CDR1 KGHSH and CDR2 LQKENI. Deletions cut 2 bases from V and 0 bases from J, with 8 bases between. CDR3 DNA: TGTGCCAGCTCACCAAGGCGGAGCTCCTACAATGAGCAGTTCTTC. Its translation is CASSPRRSSYNEQFF. Full variable domain (missing parts from reference TRBV18 and TRBJ2-1): NAGVMQNPRHLVRRRGQEARLRCSPMKGHSHVYWYRQLPEEGLKFMVYLQKENIIDESGMPKERFSAEFPKEGPSILRIQQVVRGDSAAYFCASSPRRSSYNEQFFGPGTRLTVL.